One and the same sample provided the 17 T cell receptor beta chains below, sequenced in a study of identifying expanded T cells in peripheral blood. Data came from immunoSEQ multiplex PCR; TCRdb stores just in-frame clones and leaves some out. This sample has around 94,000 clones, with 70% to 90% found just once. Source material: blood. Receptor source: a person aged 18 to 75 in good health.

The rearrangement uses TRBV28 and TRBJ2-1; perhaps TRBD1 as D (8 bases). V shed 6 bases and J shed 8 bases, with 26 bases lying between them. Germline V gene lookup returns CDR1 MDHEN and CDR2 SYDVKM. This CDR3 comprises 17 residues. The CDR3 is CASSSTGGGLVSDEQFF. The CDR3 nucleotides read TGTGCCAGCAGCAGCACAGGGGGGGGTTTAGTATCTGATGAGCAGTTCTTC.

The rearrangement joins TRBV6-1 to TRBJ1-1; tentatively, D is TRBD1 (5 bases). V was clipped by 0 bases and J by 11 bases, with 16 bases between them. The length of the CDR3 is 14 residues. CDR1 MNHNS and CDR2 SASEGT come from the germline V gene. The CDR3 spells CASSEAVNRGLAFF. The CDR3 DNA is TGTGCCAGCAGTGAAGCGGTTAATAGGGGACTGGCTTTCTTT.

This rearrangement joins TRBV20-1 to TRBJ2-3; tentatively, D is TRBD1 (6 bases). The CDR3 loop spans 11 amino acids. CDR1 is DFQATT and CDR2 is SNEGSKA in the germline V gene (reference sequence). Deletions cut 0 bases from V and 8 bases from J, with 6 bases between. CDR3: CSAREGGTQYF. The CDR3 bases are TGCAGTGCTAGAGAAGGGGGTACGCAGTATTTT.

The chain carries TRBV7-8 and TRBJ2-5; a possible D gene is TRBD2 (5 bases). The CDR3 length is 14 residues. V was cut by 5 bases and J by 3 bases, with 13 bases left in between. Germline V lookup: CDR1 SGHVS, CDR2 FQNEAQ. The chain's CDR3 is CASSPTITKETQYF. The CDR3, as DNA: TGTGCCAGCAGCCCGACTATCACCAAAGAGACCCAGTACTTC.

The CDR3 bases are TGCGCCAGCAGCTTGACCGCAGGGGTCATGGGTCAGCCCCAGCATTTT. Its protein product is CASSLTAGVMGQPQHF. This chain links TRBV5-1 with TRBJ1-5; D perhaps matches TRBD1 (6 bases). Trimming removed 1 base from V and 6 bases from J, with 17 bases in between. This CDR3 contains 16 residues. CDR1 and CDR2 (germline): SGHRS, YFSETQ.

The chain recombines TRBV2 with TRBJ2-1; 14 nucleotides align to TRBD2. Germline CDR1 reads SNHLY; CDR2 reads FYNNEI. V lost 11 bases and J lost 8; bases outside the gene matches: 8. The CDR3 consists of 14 residues. In DNA, the CDR3 is TGTGCCCAAAAACGGGGACTAGCGGGAGATGAGCAGTTCTTC. This gives the protein CAQKRGLAGDEQFF.

The chain combines TRBV6-5 with TRBJ2-3; D is unresolved. Germline V gives CDR1 MNHEY, CDR2 SVGAGI. Trimming pared 6 bases from V and 4 bases from J, leaving 11 bases between. The CDR3 runs to 13 residues. The CDR3 here is CASSPAASDTQYF. The DNA for the CDR3 is TGTGCCAGCAGCCCCGCAGCTTCAGATACGCAGTATTTT.

The chain uses TRBV7-7 and TRBJ2-5, with no clear D. Germline V CDR1 and CDR2: SSHAT, FNYEAQ (reference sequence). Trimming removed 3 bases from V and 2 bases from J, with 13 bases in between. The CDR3 length is 15 residues. The CDR3 is CASSLGISKQETQYF. The DNA of the CDR3 is TGTGCCAGCAGCTTGGGGATCTCCAAACAAGAGACCCAGTACTTC. The full variable domain, in which reference TRBV7-7 and TRBJ2-5 provide the parts outside the CDR3, is GAGVSQSPRYKVTKRGQDVTLRCDPISSHATLYWYQQALGQGPEFLTYFNYEAQPDKSGLPSDRFSAERPEGSISTLTIQRTEQRDSAMYRCASSLGISKQETQYFGPGTRLLVL.

The chain uses TRBV9 and TRBJ2-2; D unresolved. Germline V lookup: CDR1 SGDLS, CDR2 YYNGEE. The CDR3 sequence is 14 residues long. V was trimmed by 1 base and J by 2 bases, leaving 6 bases between them. CDR3 region: CASSVRANTGELFF. In nucleotides, the CDR3 is TGTGCCAGCAGCGTAAGGGCTAACACCGGGGAGCTGTTTTTT. The whole variable domain, remainder taken from reference TRBV9 and TRBJ2-2, is DSGVTQTPKHLITATGQRVTLRCSPRSGDLSVYWYQQSLDQGLQFLIQYYNGEERAKGNILERFSAQQFPDLHSELNLSSLELGDSALYFCASSVRANTGELFFGEGSRLTVL.

CDR3 in amino acids: CASSAVETQYF. In DNA, the CDR3 is TGTGCCAGCAGCGCCGTGGAGACCCAGTACTTC. The genes are TRBV7-9 and TRBJ2-5; D ambiguous. The germline CDR1 and CDR2 sequences are SEHNR and FQNEAQ (reference sequence). The V gene lost 5 bases and the J gene lost 5 bases, with 6 bases spanning the gap. CDR3 size: 11 residues.

The chain links TRBV5-1 to TRBJ1-1, with D perhaps TRBD1 (5 bases). The length of the CDR3 is 14 residues. Trimming took 4 bases from V and 7 from J, leaving 17 bases between them. Germline V gene lookup returns CDR1 SGHRS and CDR2 YFSETQ. The CDR3 coding sequence is TGCGCCAGCAGCCCCAGGACACCATCCCTTGAAGCTTTCTTT. Translating it yields CASSPRTPSLEAFF.

The chain links TRBV25-1 to TRBJ1-2; tentative D call: TRBD1 (6 bases). The V and J ends lost 3 bases and 4 bases respectively, with 9 bases between them. The CDR3 has 13 residues. Germline CDR1 is MGHDK and CDR2 is SYGVNS. CDR3 sequence reads: CASSDSGVYGYTF. CDR3 DNA sequence: TGTGCCAGCAGTGATTCAGGGGTCTATGGCTACACCTTC.

The rearrangement joins TRBV19 to TRBJ2-7; a possible D gene is TRBD1 (5 bases). The CDR3 length is 14 residues. V gave up 7 bases and J gave up 2 bases, with 15 bases separating them. The germline V gene has CDR1 LNHDA and CDR2 SQIVND (reference sequence). CDR3 amino acids: CASMVAGMTYEQYF. The CDR3 bases are TGTGCCAGTATGGTAGCAGGGATGACCTACGAGCAGTACTTC.

Written as DNA, the CDR3 is TGTGCCAGCAGCCCCGACAGGGGAAGAGGCTACACCTTC. Translated: CASSPDRGRGYTF. This chain connects TRBV7-8 to TRBJ1-2; 8 bases align to TRBD1. The length of the CDR3 is 13 residues. Looked up from germline, CDR1 is SGHVS and CDR2 is FQNEAQ. The J segment lost 8 bases and the V segment lost 5 bases, leaving 7 bases of the junction unmatched.

The J gene is TRBJ1-3, the V gene TRBV5-6; D uncertain. The germline CDR1 and CDR2 sequences are SGHDT and YYEEEE. This CDR3 spans 14 amino acids. Trimming left V 4 bases short and J 4 bases short, with 12 bases between. CDR3: CASSIRLRGNTIYF. CDR3 DNA: TGTGCCAGCAGCATAAGGCTGCGAGGAAACACCATATATTTT.

This clone was detected only once. The chain combines TRBV9 with TRBJ1-1; 9 bases line up with TRBD1. The junction had 4 bases not matched to a gene; V was cut back by 0 bases and J by 7 bases. The CDR3 contains 14 residues. Germline V CDR1 and CDR2: SGDLS, YYNGEE. The CDR3 region is CASSVADRGREAFF. The CDR3 bases are TGTGCCAGCAGCGTAGCGGACAGGGGCCGTGAAGCTTTCTTT. The full variable domain, rest sourced from reference TRBV9 and TRBJ1-1, is DSGVTQTPKHLITATGQRVTLRCSPRSGDLSVYWYQQSLDQGLQFLIQYYNGEERAKGNILERFSAQQFPDLHSELNLSSLELGDSALYFCASSVADRGREAFFGQGTRLTVV.

This chain uses TRBV6-4 with TRBJ1-2; 7 bases fit TRBD1. Germline assignment: CDR1 MRHNA and CDR2 SNTAGT. CDR3 length equals 17 residues. The V segment lost 2 bases and the J segment 0 bases; nucleotides outside the gene matches: 9. Written as DNA, the CDR3 is TGTGCCAGCAGTGACGCACCGGGACAGTCAGCTAACTATGGCTACACCTTC. This sequence encodes CASSDAPGQSANYGYTF.